Sequencing of this T cell receptor (beta chain) was carried out in a study of tumor-infiltrating lymphocytes in primary liver carcinoma. In the case of this clonotype: Sequence at one end of the junction differs from germline and may be a read error.

Scientists recovered RNA and DNA together from roughly 20-30 mg of unsorted bulk tissue. Sampling of each tumor involved five separate regions. With around 500 ng total RNA as template and a constant-region primer, TCR beta cDNA was made. Generation of the TCR beta libraries relied on three nested multiplex PCR rounds using slightly modified ARM-PCR. The two initial PCR rounds, roughly 10 cycles each, used TRBV1-TRBV30 forward and C-beta reverse primers. TCRdb re-analysed the multiplex PCR reads in MiXCR, keeping a single row per CDR3 protein. The sample contains about 190,000 distinct CDR3 sequences, 70% to 90% of which appear only once. Germline V CDR1 and CDR2: MNHNS, SASEGT. This CDR3 contains 15 residues.

The clonotype originates from a middle-aged man with primary liver carcinoma and hepatitis B virus infection. The sequencing sample was made of tumor tissue from primary liver carcinoma. This sequence joins TRBV6-1 and TRBJ2-7; 10 bases agree with TRBD2. CDR3 sequence: CVSSTRTSGSYDQYF. DNA of the CDR3: TGTGTCAGCAGTACCAGGACTAGCGGCTCCTACGACCAGTACTTC.